The 7 T cell receptor beta chains below all came from one sample that was sequenced in a study of post-analysis software for immune sequencing data. Study-wide points: About 5 TRBV segments, including TRBV5-6, TRBV5-1 and TRBV20-1, were more frequent in patients than controls.

No antigen has been identified for these receptors. Researchers reported that TCR beta cDNA libraries carried unique molecular identifiers. TCRdb re-called the PCR reads through MiXCR, storing one row per CDR3 protein. Seen here are hundreds of thousands of distinct CDR3 sequences, about 57% observed once, and the top ten hold approximately 4.3%. The source material was blood. These receptors all stem from a girl aged 10 to 17 with multiple sclerosis.

This chain joins TRBV10-3 and TRBJ2-1; D is unresolved. The CDR3 totals 15 residues. Germline V lookup: CDR1 ENHRY, CDR2 SYGVKD. V lost 3 bases to trimming and J lost 6 bases, with 15 bases between them. The CDR3 reads CAISDLVALSNEQFF. In nucleotides, the CDR3 is TGTGCCATCAGTGACCTGGTAGCCTTAAGCAATGAGCAGTTCTTC.

This clonotype was seen more than once but under ten times. The chain couples TRBV3-1 to TRBJ2-4, with TRBD2 matching over 10 bases. The last part of the DNA fits TRBJ2-7 better; the J call may be wrong. CDR1 and CDR2 from the germline V gene are LGHDT and YNNKEL (reference sequence). CDR3 size: 14 residues. The CDR3 DNA reads as TGTGCCAGCAGCCGGACTAGCGGAGAATACGAGCAGTACTTC. This sequence encodes CASSRTSGEYEQYF.

This chain uses TRBV12-3 or TRBV12-4 with TRBJ2-3, with D hard to call. V lost 5 bases and J 0 bases, leaving 12 bases between the germline ends. The CDR3 totals 15 residues. CDR3 residues: CASSLSTVSTDTQYF. The CDR3 coding sequence is TGTGCCAGCAGTCTTAGCACAGTGAGCACAGATACGCAGTATTTT.

The chain carries TRBV7-9 and TRBJ2-3; D not resolved. The germline CDR1 and CDR2 sequences are SEHNR and FQNEAQ (reference sequence). The germline V and J ends were trimmed by 5 bases and 0 bases, with 12 bases remaining between them. This CDR3 region has 15 residues. The CDR3, as DNA: TGTGCCAGCAGCCCTCCCTGGGCGAGCACAGATACGCAGTATTTT. It translates to CASSPPWASTDTQYF.

The V and J genes are TRBV27 and TRBJ1-4; 8 bases are a match to TRBD1. The germline CDR1 and CDR2 sequences are MNHEY and SMNVEV (reference sequence). Trimming cost V 2 bases and J 7 bases; bases outside gene matches: 6. The CDR3 is made up of 15 amino acids. In nucleotides, the CDR3 is TGTGCCAGCAGTTTAAGGACAGGGATCAGTGAAAAACTGTTTTTT. Translated: CASSLRTGISEKLFF.

This chain joins TRBV20-1 and TRBJ1-2; D possibly corresponds to TRBD1 (6 bases). The germline V gene encodes CDR1 DFQATT and CDR2 SNEGSKA (reference sequence). V shed 6 bases and J shed 4 bases, with 18 bases lying between them. CDR3 length: 14 amino acids. This CDR3 is CSAESPQGFYGYTF. The CDR3 DNA sequence: TGCAGTGCAGAATCCCCACAGGGCTTCTATGGCTACACCTTC.

The V gene is TRBV2, the J gene TRBJ2-1, with a weak D call TRBD1 (7 bases). CDR1 and CDR2 (germline): SNHLY, FYNNEI. The CDR3 covers 18 residues. V lost 6 bases and J 0 bases, leaving 21 bases between the germline ends. The CDR3 loop is CASRSAGGRPNSYNEQFF. In DNA form, the CDR3 reads TGTGCCAGCAGATCGGCAGGGGGGCGGCCTAACTCCTACAATGAGCAGTTCTTC.